These 32 T cell receptor beta chains share one sample of origin, sequenced in a study of identical twins. TCRdb independently ran MiXCR on the 5' RACE reads; one entry per CDR3 protein. The top ten hold 8% to 10% of the sample, which has about 240,000 distinct CDR3 sequences, 10% to 13% seen once. Sequencing was performed on memory T cells sorted from blood. The receptors derive from a man between 45 and 60 years old in good health.

The table lists this clonotype with many counts. The CDR3 nucleotides read TGCAGTGCTAGAGATCCTTCTAACCTTTCCGGGGAGCTGTTTTTT. Protein product: CSARDPSNLSGELFF. This rearrangement joins TRBV20-1 to TRBJ2-2; no definite D call. The germline V and J ends were trimmed by 0 bases and 6 bases, with 14 bases remaining between them. The CDR3 runs to 15 residues. The germline V gene encodes CDR1 DFQATT and CDR2 SNEGSKA (reference sequence).

This chain links TRBV12-3 or TRBV12-4 with TRBJ2-3; 10 nucleotides line up with TRBD2. The trim removed 6 bases at V and 0 bases at J, leaving 15 bases unmatched. The CDR3 sequence is 19 residues long. In DNA form, the CDR3 reads TGTGCCAGCAGCCCTGAAAGCGGGGGGGCTTCGTATAGCACAGATACGCAGTATTTT. Translation: CASSPESGGASYSTDTQYF.

The sample holds many counts of this clonotype. The chain uses TRBV28 and TRBJ2-2; 8 positions agree with TRBD1. The V gene's germline CDR1 is MDHEN and CDR2 SYDVKM. Trimming cost V 6 bases and J 4 bases; bases outside gene matches: 7. CDR3 length equals 15 residues. CDR3 bases: TGTGCCAGCAGCTCGCGGGACAGGTCCACCGGGGAGCTGTTTTTT. It codes for CASSSRDRSTGELFF.

This clonotype was counted many times. The chain is built from TRBV5-1 and TRBJ2-5, with D perhaps TRBD1 or TRBD2 (5 bases each). Germline CDR1 and CDR2: SGHRS and YFSETQ. CDR3 length: 15 amino acids. V lost 4 bases, J lost 5 bases, and 18 bases lay in between. In DNA, the CDR3 is TGCGCCAGCAGCCCGCTGGGGGTCCCAAGCGAGACCCAGTACTTC. Its protein is CASSPLGVPSETQYF.

This clonotype was detected only a few times. The chain joins TRBV7-2 to TRBJ2-3; 10 bases map to TRBD2. The CDR3 has 15 residues. CDR1 is SGHTA and CDR2 is FQGNSA in the germline V gene. J lost 6 bases, V lost 8 bases, and 11 bases had no gene match. The CDR3 DNA reads as TGTGCCAGCCAAAGGGGTAGCGGGAGGTCTGATACGCAGTATTTT. Its translation is CASQRGSGRSDTQYF.

This clonotype was detected ten times or more. This rearrangement joins TRBV6-1 to TRBJ1-5; D uncertain. The CDR3 spans 13 residues. CDR1 and CDR2 (germline): MNHNS, SASEGT. V lost 1 base, J lost 7 bases, and 8 bases lay in between. CDR3 in amino acids: CASSEVAGQPQHF. The CDR3 DNA is TGTGCCAGCAGTGAAGTCGCGGGACAGCCCCAGCATTTT.

The table lists this clonotype with a few counts. The CDR3 here is CASSKSGTVEYF. CDR3 DNA sequence: TGTGCCAGCAGCAAGTCCGGGACAGTCGAGTACTTC. V gene TRBV5-6 combines with J gene TRBJ2-4; TRBD1 aligns across 7 bases. Germline CDR1 is SGHDT and CDR2 is YYEEEE. Germline trimming cut 4 bases from V and 14 bases from J; bases unmatched to any gene: 9. The CDR3 runs to 12 residues.

This clonotype was observed at least ten times. The chain uses TRBV20-1 and TRBJ2-7; possibly TRBD1 for D (6 bases). The CDR3 is 14 amino acids. Germline assignment: CDR1 DFQATT and CDR2 SNEGSKA (reference sequence). V lost 2 bases and J 4 bases, leaving 15 bases between the germline ends. The CDR3 DNA sequence: TGCAGTGCTAGAAAATCGGCAGGGGTATACGAGCAGTACTTC. This gives the protein CSARKSAGVYEQYF.

This clonotype has a count of ten or more. V is TRBV11-2 and J is TRBJ1-1, with a possible D match to TRBD1 (5 bases). CDR1 is SGHAT and CDR2 is FQNNGV in the germline V gene. The CDR3 sequence is 15 residues long. The V gene lost 1 base and the J gene lost 4 bases, with 13 bases spanning the gap. In DNA, the CDR3 is TGTGCCAGCAGCTTAGCGGGGTCGGGGGGCACTGAAGCTTTCTTT. This translates into CASSLAGSGGTEAFF.

The J gene is TRBJ1-5, the V gene TRBV2; maybe TRBD1 (5 bases). Germline CDR1 SNHLY, CDR2 FYNNEI. Trimming took 4 bases from V and 6 from J, leaving 10 bases between them. The CDR3 contains 13 residues. DNA of the CDR3: TGTGCCAGCAGTGGGGGGAGCGGTCAGCCCCAGCATTTT. Amino acid sequence: CASSGGSGQPQHF.

This clonotype was observed a few times. The J gene is TRBJ1-6, the V gene TRBV20-1; perhaps TRBD1 as D (6 bases). This CDR3 is built from 13 residues. From germline, CDR1 is DFQATT and CDR2 SNEGSKA (reference sequence). Trimming pared 2 bases from V and 8 bases from J, leaving 10 bases between. The CDR3 DNA reads as TGCAGTGCTAGAACAGGGAAATATTCACCCCTCCACTTT. This gives the protein CSARTGKYSPLHF.

The V and J genes are TRBV20-1 and TRBJ1-2, with a tentative D call TRBD1 (6 bases). CDR1 is DFQATT and CDR2 is SNEGSKA in the germline V gene (reference sequence). This CDR3 is 14 amino acids long. Trimming took 5 bases from V and 7 from J, leaving 20 bases between them. The CDR3 is CSAARGGRGGGYTF. CDR3 bases: TGCAGTGCTGCTCGGGGGGGGCGCGGAGGTGGCTACACCTTC.

The rearrangement joins TRBV4-2 to TRBJ2-1, with 12 bases identical to TRBD2. Losses at the gene ends were 1 base for V and 8 bases for J; bases not matched to a gene: 3. CDR1 and CDR2 from the germline V gene are LGHNA and YNFKEQ. The CDR3 totals 15 residues. CDR3 sequence (DNA): TGTGCCAGCAGCCAAGGACTAGCGGGAGCATATGAGCAGTTCTTC. Translated, it gives CASSQGLAGAYEQFF.

In this sample, this clonotype turned up many times. The rearrangement links TRBV4-3 to TRBJ2-7; D is possibly TRBD1 (6 bases). The CDR3 runs to 13 residues. Germline CDR1 is LGHNA and CDR2 is YSLEER. Trimming cost V 4 bases and J 1 base, with 8 bases left between them. CDR3 nucleotides: TGCGCCAGCAGCCCCGGACAGTCCTACGAGCAGTACTTC. It encodes CASSPGQSYEQYF.

This clonotype occurred many times. The chain carries TRBV10-3 and TRBJ1-3; a possible D gene is TRBD1 (5 bases). There are 18 residues in the CDR3. CDR1 and CDR2 from the germline V gene are ENHRY and SYGVKD. The V end lost 0 bases, the J end lost 0 bases, and 15 bases lay between the germline ends. DNA for the CDR3: TGTGCCATCAGTGAGTCGAAAGGGGCCCTGAGCTCTGGAAACACCATATATTTT. Residues: CAISESKGALSSGNTIYF.

The table lists this clonotype with a few counts. The chain has TRBV20-1 and TRBJ2-1; TRBD2 matches at 15 bases. Germline CDR1 is DFQATT and CDR2 is SNEGSKA (reference sequence). The CDR3 has 14 residues. V trimming: 6 bases; J trimming: 9 bases; junction bases outside the gene matches: 6. The CDR3 here is CSAKRTSGGGEQFF. DNA for the CDR3: TGCAGTGCGAAGAGGACTAGCGGGGGGGGTGAGCAGTTCTTC.

Ten or more counts support this clonotype. The V call is TRBV27, the J call TRBJ1-1, with D unresolved. The germline CDR1 and CDR2 sequences are MNHEY and SMNVEV (reference sequence). The CDR3 consists of 12 residues. Trimming left V 4 bases short and J 5 bases short, with 8 bases between. The CDR3 region is CASSSVGTEAFF. CDR3 nucleotide sequence: TGTGCCAGCAGTTCCGTAGGGACTGAAGCTTTCTTT.

The chain is built from TRBV6-2 or TRBV6-3 and TRBJ2-1; 7 nucleotides match TRBD1. Trimming cost V 5 bases and J 4 bases; bases outside gene matches: 8. Germline assignment: CDR1 MNHEY and CDR2 SVGEGT. The CDR3 consists of 15 residues. The CDR3 region is CASSRQGQIYNEQFF. CDR3 coding DNA: TGTGCCAGCAGTCGACAGGGCCAGATATACAATGAGCAGTTCTTC.

This clonotype was recorded many times. V gene TRBV11-2 combines with J gene TRBJ1-2; TRBD1 matches at 12 bases. This CDR3 has 15 amino acids. The ends lost 1 base at V and 7 bases at J; junction bases unmatched: 4. Germline CDR1 and CDR2: SGHAT and FQNNGV. The chain's CDR3 is CASSLAGTGGSGYTF. In DNA, the CDR3 is TGTGCCAGCAGCTTAGCAGGGACAGGGGGCTCTGGCTACACCTTC.

This clonotype was found many times. V gene TRBV10-3 combines with J gene TRBJ2-7; D gene ambiguous. CDR3 length equals 13 residues. Germline lookup yields CDR1 ENHRY and CDR2 SYGVKD. V lost 10 bases, J lost 0 bases, and 13 bases lay in between. CDR3: CATSYLSSYEQYF. Here the CDR3 DNA reads TGTGCCACCAGCTACCTGAGCTCCTACGAGCAGTACTTC.

V and J are TRBV20-1 and TRBJ2-2; 11 positions agree with TRBD2. Germline CDR1 reads DFQATT; CDR2 reads SNEGSKA (reference sequence). J was trimmed by 5 bases and V by 5 bases; bases with no gene match: 7. This CDR3 is built from 15 residues. The CDR3 reads CSASTSGSPTGELFF. CDR3 nucleotides: TGCAGTGCTTCTACTAGCGGGAGTCCGACCGGGGAGCTGTTTTTT.

Concerning this clonotype itself: Because it lacks the conserved phenylalanine or tryptophan at the end, this CDR3 is likely a read error. No DNA is shown, since the ends of the CDR3 on it are uncertain; the CDR3 is the one TCRdb lists. The chain uses TRBV27 and TRBJ2-1; the DNA was not compared with TRBD2, the D call given in the table. The CDR3 numbers 9 amino acids, ends counted. The germline CDR1 and CDR2 sequences are MNHEY and SMNVEV (reference sequence). The chain's CDR3 is CASITRDYD.

This clonotype was seen a few times. The chain carries TRBV12-3 or TRBV12-4 and TRBJ2-7, with a possible D match to TRBD1 (6 bases). The CDR3 loop spans 13 amino acids. V was cut by 7 bases and J by 2 bases, with 12 bases left in between. The chain's CDR3 is CASILQGTYEQYF. CDR3 sequence (DNA): TGTGCCAGCATACTACAGGGAACCTACGAGCAGTACTTC.

This clonotype was picked up a small number of times. The chain has TRBV10-2 and TRBJ2-1, with 9 bases fitting TRBD2. The CDR3 loop spans 14 amino acids. V trimming: 8 bases; J trimming: 4 bases; junction bases outside the gene matches: 6. CDR1 is WSHSY, CDR2 SAAADI, per germline. CDR3 sequence reads: CASFERGAYNEQFF. Here the CDR3 DNA reads TGCGCCAGCTTCGAGCGGGGGGCATACAATGAGCAGTTCTTC.

In this sample, this clonotype turned up many times. V gene TRBV10-3 combines with J gene TRBJ2-2, with D possibly matching TRBD1 (6 bases). Germline V gene data show CDR1 as ENHRY and CDR2 as SYGVKD. V was pared by 10 bases and J by 2 bases, with 14 bases between. The CDR3 contains 14 residues. The chain's CDR3 is CATWKGQNTGELFF. The CDR3 DNA sequence: TGTGCCACCTGGAAGGGACAAAACACCGGGGAGCTGTTTTTT.

There are many counts of this clonotype. This chain joins TRBV19 and TRBJ1-2; possibly TRBD1 for D (6 bases). From germline, CDR1 is LNHDA and CDR2 SQIVND (reference sequence). Trimming cost V 5 bases and J 3 bases, with 16 bases left between them. The CDR3 extends over 15 amino acids. CDR3 amino acids: CASSHRFGQHYGYTF. The CDR3 DNA is TGTGCCAGTAGTCACCGTTTTGGACAGCACTATGGCTACACCTTC.

This clonotype came up a few times. J is TRBJ1-1 and V is TRBV5-8, with unresolved D. CDR1 and CDR2 (germline): SGHTS, YDEGEE. The CDR3 length is 14 residues. The V and J ends lost 0 bases and 0 bases respectively, with 6 bases between them. For the CDR3, the DNA is TGTGCCAGCAGCTTGGGACATTTGAACACTGAAGCTTTCTTT. This gives the protein CASSLGHLNTEAFF. The entire variable domain, with the rest obtained from reference TRBV5-8 and TRBJ1-1, is as follows: EAGVTQSPTHLIKTRGQQATLRCSPISGHTSVYWYQQALGLGLQFLLWYDEGEERNRGNFPPRFSGRQFPNYSSELNVNALELEDSALYLCASSLGHLNTEAFFGQGTRLTVV.

Many counts were recorded for this clonotype. The chain uses TRBV3-1 and TRBJ1-1; TRBD1 might be the D (6 bases). The CDR3 is made up of 13 amino acids. Deletions cut 6 bases from V and 7 bases from J, with 15 bases between. The germline V gene encodes CDR1 LGHDT and CDR2 YNNKEL (reference sequence). The chain's CDR3 is CASSPHREGEAFF. In nucleotides, the CDR3 is TGTGCCAGCAGTCCCCACAGGGAAGGTGAAGCTTTCTTT.

This clonotype was observed many times. This chain uses TRBV7-2 with TRBJ1-2, with 8 bases aligning to TRBD1. Germline CDR1 is SGHTA and CDR2 is FQGNSA. The ends lost 5 bases at V and 5 bases at J; junction bases unmatched: 7. The CDR3 length is 14 residues. CDR3 loop: CASSPQGAGYGYTF. The CDR3, as DNA: TGTGCCAGCAGCCCCCAGGGGGCAGGATATGGCTACACCTTC.

This clonotype was seen at least ten times. V is TRBV5-1 and J is TRBJ1-4; a possible D gene is TRBD1 (5 bases). Germline lookup yields CDR1 SGHRS and CDR2 YFSETQ. V was cut by 5 bases and J by 0 bases, with 8 bases left in between. The CDR3 length is 14 residues. CDR3 nucleotide sequence: TGCGCCAGCAGACAGGCGGCAACTAATGAAAAACTGTTTTTT. It encodes CASRQAATNEKLFF. Supplemented by reference TRBV5-1 and TRBJ1-4, the full variable domain reads KAGVTQTPRYLIKTRGQQVTLSCSPISGHRSVSWYQQTPGQGLQFLFEYFSETQRNKGNFPGRFSGRQFSNSRSEMNVSTLELGDSALYLCASRQAATNEKLFFGSGTQLSVL.

This clonotype was seen a handful of times. CDR3 nucleotides: TGCAGCGTGGGGACAGGGACCTACGAGCAGTACTTC. Translated, it gives CSVGTGTYEQYF. V gene TRBV29-1 combines with J gene TRBJ2-7; TRBD1 matches at 9 bases. V was clipped by 6 bases and J by 2 bases; unmatched bases: 2. CDR3 length equals 12 residues. The V gene's germline CDR1 is SQVTM and CDR2 ANQGSEA.

The genes are TRBV25-1 and TRBJ2-1; D not resolved. V gave up 3 bases and J gave up 4 bases, with 10 bases separating them. CDR3 length: 14 residues. Germline assignment: CDR1 MGHDK and CDR2 SYGVNS. The CDR3 sequence is CASSDKSLYNEQFF. The CDR3 DNA reads as TGTGCCAGCAGTGATAAATCTCTTTACAATGAGCAGTTCTTC.